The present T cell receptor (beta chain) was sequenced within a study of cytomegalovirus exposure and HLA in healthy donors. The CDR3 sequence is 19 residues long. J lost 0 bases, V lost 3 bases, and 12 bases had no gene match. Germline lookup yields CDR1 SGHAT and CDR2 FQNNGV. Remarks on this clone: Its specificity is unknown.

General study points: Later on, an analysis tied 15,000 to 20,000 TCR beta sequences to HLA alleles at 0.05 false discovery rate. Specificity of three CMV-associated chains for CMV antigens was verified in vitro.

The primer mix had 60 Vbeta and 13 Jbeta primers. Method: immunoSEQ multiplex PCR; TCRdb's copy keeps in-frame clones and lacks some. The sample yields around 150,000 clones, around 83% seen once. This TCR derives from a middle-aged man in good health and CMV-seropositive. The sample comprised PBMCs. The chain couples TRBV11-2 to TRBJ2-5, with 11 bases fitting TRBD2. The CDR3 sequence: CASSLSLLAGGSYQETQYF. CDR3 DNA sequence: TGTGCCAGCAGCTTGTCTCTCCTAGCGGGGGGCTCTTACCAAGAGACCCAGTACTTC.